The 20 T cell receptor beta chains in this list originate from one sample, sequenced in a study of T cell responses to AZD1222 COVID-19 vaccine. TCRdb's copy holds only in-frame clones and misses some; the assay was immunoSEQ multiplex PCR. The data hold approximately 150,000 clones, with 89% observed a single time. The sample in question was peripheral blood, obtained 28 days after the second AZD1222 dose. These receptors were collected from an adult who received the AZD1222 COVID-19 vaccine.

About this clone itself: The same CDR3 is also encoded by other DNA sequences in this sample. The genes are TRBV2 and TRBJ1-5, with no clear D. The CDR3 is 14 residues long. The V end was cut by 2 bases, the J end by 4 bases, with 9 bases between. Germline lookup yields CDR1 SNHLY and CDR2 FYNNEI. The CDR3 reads CASSERAGNQPQHF. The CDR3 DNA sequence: TGTGCCAGCAGTGAAAGGGCGGGAAATCAGCCCCAGCATTTT.

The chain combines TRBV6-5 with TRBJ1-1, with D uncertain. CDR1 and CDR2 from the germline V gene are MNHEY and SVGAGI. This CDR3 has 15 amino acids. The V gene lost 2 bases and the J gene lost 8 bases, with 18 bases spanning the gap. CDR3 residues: CASSYGVVRSVEAFF. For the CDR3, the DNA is TGTGCCAGCAGTTACGGAGTGGTCAGGTCTGTGGAAGCTTTCTTT.

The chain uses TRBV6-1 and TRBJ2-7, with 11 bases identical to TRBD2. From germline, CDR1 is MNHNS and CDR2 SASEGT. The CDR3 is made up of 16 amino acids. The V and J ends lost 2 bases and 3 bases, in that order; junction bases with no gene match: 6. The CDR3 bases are TGTGCCAGCAGTGAATCACTAGCGGGAGCATTCTACGAGCAGTACTTC. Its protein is CASSESLAGAFYEQYF.

The CDR3 sequence: CASGRQGDQPQHF. DNA for the CDR3: TGTGCCAGCGGAAGACAGGGGGATCAGCCCCAGCATTTT. The V call is TRBV6-5, the J call TRBJ1-5; 9 bases match TRBD1. The CDR3 has 13 amino acids. Trimming cost V 8 bases and J 5 bases; bases outside gene matches: 4. Germline V gives CDR1 MNHEY, CDR2 SVGAGI.

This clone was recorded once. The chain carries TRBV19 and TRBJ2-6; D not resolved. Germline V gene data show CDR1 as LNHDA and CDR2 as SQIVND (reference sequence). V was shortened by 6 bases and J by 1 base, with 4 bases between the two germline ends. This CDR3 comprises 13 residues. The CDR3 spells CASSPSGANVLTF. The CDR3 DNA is TGTGCCAGTAGCCCATCTGGGGCCAACGTCCTGACTTTC.

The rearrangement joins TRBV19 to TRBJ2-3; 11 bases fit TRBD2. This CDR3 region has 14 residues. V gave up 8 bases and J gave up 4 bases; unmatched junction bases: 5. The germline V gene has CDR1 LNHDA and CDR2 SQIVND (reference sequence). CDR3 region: CASQLAGVPDTQYF. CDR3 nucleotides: TGTGCCAGTCAACTAGCGGGAGTACCAGATACGCAGTATTTT. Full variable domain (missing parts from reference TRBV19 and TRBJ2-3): DGGITQSPKYLFRKEGQNVTLSCEQNLNHDAMYWYRQDPGQGLRLIYYSQIVNDFQKGDIAEGYSVSREKKESFPLTVTSAQKNPTAFYLCASQLAGVPDTQYFGPGTRLTVL.

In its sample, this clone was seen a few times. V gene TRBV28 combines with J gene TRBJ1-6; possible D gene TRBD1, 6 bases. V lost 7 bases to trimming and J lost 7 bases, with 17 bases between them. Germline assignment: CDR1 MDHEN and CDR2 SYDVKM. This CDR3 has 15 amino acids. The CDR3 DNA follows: TGTGCCAGCACCTTAGGGGGGACCCGAAATTCACCCCTCCACTTT. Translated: CASTLGGTRNSPLHF.

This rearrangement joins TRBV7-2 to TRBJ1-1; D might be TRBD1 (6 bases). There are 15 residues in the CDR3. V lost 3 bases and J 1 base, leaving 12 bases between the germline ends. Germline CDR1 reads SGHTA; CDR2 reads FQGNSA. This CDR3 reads CASSFLRQANTEAFF. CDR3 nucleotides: TGTGCCAGCAGCTTTTTAAGACAGGCGAACACTGAAGCTTTCTTT.

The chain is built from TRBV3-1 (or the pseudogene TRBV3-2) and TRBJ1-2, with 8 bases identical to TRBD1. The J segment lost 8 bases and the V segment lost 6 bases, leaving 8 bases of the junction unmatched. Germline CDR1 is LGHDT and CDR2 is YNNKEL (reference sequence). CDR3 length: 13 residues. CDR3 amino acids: CASSPGQGGGYTF. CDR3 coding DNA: TGTGCCAGCAGTCCCGGACAGGGTGGAGGCTACACCTTC.

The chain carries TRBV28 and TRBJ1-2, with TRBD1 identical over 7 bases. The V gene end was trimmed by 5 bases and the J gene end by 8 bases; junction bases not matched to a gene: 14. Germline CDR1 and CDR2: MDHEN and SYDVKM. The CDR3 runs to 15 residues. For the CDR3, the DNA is TGTGCCAGCAGTGGGTCGACAGGGTTGTCAGCAGGCTACACCTTC. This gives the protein CASSGSTGLSAGYTF.

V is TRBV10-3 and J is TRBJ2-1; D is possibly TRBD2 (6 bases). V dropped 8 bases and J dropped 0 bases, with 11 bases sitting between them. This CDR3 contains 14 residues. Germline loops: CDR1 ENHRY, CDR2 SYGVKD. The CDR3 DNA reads TGTGCCATCGGTGGGGGAGGCTCCTACAATGAGCAGTTCTTC. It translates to CAIGGGGSYNEQFF.

The CDR3 sequence: CASSSETGRYTEAFF. DNA for the CDR3: TGTGCCAGCTCATCTGAGACAGGGAGGTACACTGAAGCTTTCTTT. The chain recombines TRBV18 with TRBJ1-1; 7 positions match TRBD1. CDR3 length: 15 residues. Germline CDR1 and CDR2: KGHSH and LQKENI. J gave up 3 bases and V 5 bases, and 9 bases lay outside the gene matches. The full variable domain, its missing parts supplied by reference TRBV18 and TRBJ1-1, is NAGVMQNPRHLVRRRGQEARLRCSPMKGHSHVYWYRQLPEEGLKFMVYLQKENIIDESGMPKERFSAEFPKEGPSILRIQQVVRGDSAAYFCASSSETGRYTEAFFGQGTRLTVV.

The CDR3 is CAWSALAPPYEQYF. CDR3 bases: TGTGCCTGGAGTGCACTAGCCCCTCCCTACGAGCAGTACTTC. The chain combines TRBV30 with TRBJ2-7; D perhaps matches TRBD2 (6 bases). V lost 1 base, J lost 2 bases, and 12 bases lay in between. The germline gives CDR1 GTSNPN, CDR2 SVGIG (reference sequence). This CDR3 contains 14 residues. The full variable domain, in which reference TRBV30 and TRBJ2-7 provide the parts outside the CDR3, is SQTIHQWPATLVQPVGSPLSLECTVEGTSNPNLYWYRQAAGRGLQLLFYSVGIGQISSEVPQNLSASRPQDRQFILSSKKLLLSDSGFYLCAWSALAPPYEQYFGPGTRLTVT.

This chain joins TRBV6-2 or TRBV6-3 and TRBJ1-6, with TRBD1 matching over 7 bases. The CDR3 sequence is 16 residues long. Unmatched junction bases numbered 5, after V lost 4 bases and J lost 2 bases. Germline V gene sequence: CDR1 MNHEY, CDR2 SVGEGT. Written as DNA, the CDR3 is TGTGCCAGCAGTTCCCCCGGGACAGCCTATAATTCACCCCTCCACTTT. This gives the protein CASSSPGTAYNSPLHF.

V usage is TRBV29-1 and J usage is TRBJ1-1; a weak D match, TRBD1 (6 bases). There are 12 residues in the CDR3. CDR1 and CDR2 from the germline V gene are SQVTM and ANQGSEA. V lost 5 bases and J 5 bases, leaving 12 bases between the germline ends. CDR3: CSVPDSGTEAFF. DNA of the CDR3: TGCAGCGTTCCGGACAGTGGTACTGAAGCTTTCTTT.

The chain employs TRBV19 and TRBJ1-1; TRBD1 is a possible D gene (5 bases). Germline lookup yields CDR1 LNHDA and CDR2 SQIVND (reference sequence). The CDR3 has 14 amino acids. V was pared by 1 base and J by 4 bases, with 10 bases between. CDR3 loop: CASSIGRGITEAFF. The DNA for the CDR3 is TGTGCCAGTAGTATAGGAAGGGGAATCACTGAAGCTTTCTTT. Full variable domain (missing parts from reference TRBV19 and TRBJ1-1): DGGITQSPKYLFRKEGQNVTLSCEQNLNHDAMYWYRQDPGQGLRLIYYSQIVNDFQKGDIAEGYSVSREKKESFPLTVTSAQKNPTAFYLCASSIGRGITEAFFGQGTRLTVV.

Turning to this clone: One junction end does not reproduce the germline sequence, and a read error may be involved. The CDR3, as DNA: TGTGCCAGTAGTATATCCTACGGACTAGCGGCTGGGATCTTC. Its protein product is CASSISYGLAAGIF. V is TRBV19 and J is TRBJ2-1; 10 bases are a match to TRBD2. Germline CDR1 and CDR2: LNHDA and SQIVND (reference sequence). This CDR3 is 14 amino acids long.

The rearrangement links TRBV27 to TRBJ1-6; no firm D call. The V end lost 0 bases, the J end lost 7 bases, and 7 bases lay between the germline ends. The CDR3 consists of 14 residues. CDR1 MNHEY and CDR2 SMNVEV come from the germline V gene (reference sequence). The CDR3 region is CASSLSGENSPLHF. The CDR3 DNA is TGTGCCAGCAGTTTATCAGGAGAGAATTCACCCCTCCACTTT.

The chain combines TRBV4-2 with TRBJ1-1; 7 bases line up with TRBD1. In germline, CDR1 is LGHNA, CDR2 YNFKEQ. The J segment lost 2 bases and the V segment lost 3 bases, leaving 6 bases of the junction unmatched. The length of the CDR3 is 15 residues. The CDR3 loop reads CASSQYRGSNTEAFF. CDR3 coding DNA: TGTGCCAGCAGCCAGTACAGGGGATCTAACACTGAAGCTTTCTTT.

CDR3 in amino acids: CASRSRGTGELFF. Here the CDR3 DNA reads TGTGCCAGCAGGTCAAGGGGCACCGGGGAGCTGTTTTTT. The gene calls are TRBV12-3 or TRBV12-4 and TRBJ2-2, with D perhaps matching TRBD1 (5 bases). Trimming took 6 bases from V and 4 from J, leaving 9 bases between them. This CDR3 has 13 residues.